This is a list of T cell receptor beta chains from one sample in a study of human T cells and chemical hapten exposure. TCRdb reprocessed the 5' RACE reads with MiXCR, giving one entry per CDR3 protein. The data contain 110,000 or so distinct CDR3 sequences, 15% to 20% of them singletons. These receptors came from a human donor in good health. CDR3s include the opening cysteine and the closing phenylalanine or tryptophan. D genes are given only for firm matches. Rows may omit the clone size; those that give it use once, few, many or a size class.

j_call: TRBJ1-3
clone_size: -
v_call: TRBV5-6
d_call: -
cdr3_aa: CASSLAGEPGNTIYF
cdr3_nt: TGTGCCAGCAGCTTGGCAGGGGAGCCTGGAAACACCATATATTTT

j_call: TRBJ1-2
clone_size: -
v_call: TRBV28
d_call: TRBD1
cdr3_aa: CASSILPGQGSGYTF
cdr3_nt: TGTGCCAGCAGCATACTACCGGGACAGGGAAGTGGCTACACCTTC

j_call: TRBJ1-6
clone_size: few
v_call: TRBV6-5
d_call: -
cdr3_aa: CASSYGGLDSPLHF
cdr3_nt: TGTGCCAGCAGTTACGGAGGTTTGGATTCACCCCTCCACTTT

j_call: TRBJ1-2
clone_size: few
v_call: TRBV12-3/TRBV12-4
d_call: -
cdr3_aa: CASSLNPRRAYGYTF
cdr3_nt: TGTGCCAGCAGTTTAAATCCGCGACGGGCCTATGGCTACACCTTC

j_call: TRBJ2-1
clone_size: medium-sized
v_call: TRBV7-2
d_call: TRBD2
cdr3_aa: CASSQGLAGGLDEQFF
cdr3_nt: TGTGCCAGCAGCCAAGGACTAGCGGGAGGTTTGGATGAGCAGTTCTTC

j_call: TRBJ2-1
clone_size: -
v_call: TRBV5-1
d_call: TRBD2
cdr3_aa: CASSGGLAGNNEQFF
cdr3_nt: TGCGCCAGCAGCGGCGGACTAGCGGGGAACAATGAGCAGTTCTTC

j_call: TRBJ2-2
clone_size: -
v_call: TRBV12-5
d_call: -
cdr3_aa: CASGLVLANTGELFF
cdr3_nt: TGTGCTAGTGGTTTGGTCCTAGCGAACACCGGGGAGCTGTTTTTT

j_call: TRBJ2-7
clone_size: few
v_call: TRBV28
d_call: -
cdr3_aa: CASSLGPLASSYEQYF
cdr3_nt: TGTGCCAGCAGTTTGGGGCCCCTAGCGAGCTCCTACGAGCAGTACTTC

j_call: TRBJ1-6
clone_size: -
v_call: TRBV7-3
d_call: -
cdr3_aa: CASRSEYNSPLHF
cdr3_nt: TGTGCCAGCCGTTCGGAGTATAATTCACCCCTCCACTTT

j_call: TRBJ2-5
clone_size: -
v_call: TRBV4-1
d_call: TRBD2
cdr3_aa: CASSRILAGVQETQYF
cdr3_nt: TGCGCCAGCAGCCGTATACTAGCGGGAGTCCAAGAGACCCAGTACTTC

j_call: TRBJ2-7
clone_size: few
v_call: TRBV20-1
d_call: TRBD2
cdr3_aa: CSAILAGGIRDYEQYF
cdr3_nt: TGCAGTGCTATTCTCGCGGGGGGGATAAGGGACTACGAGCAGTACTTC

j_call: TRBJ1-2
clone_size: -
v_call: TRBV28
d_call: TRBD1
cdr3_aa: CASSSTGTGGSYGYTF
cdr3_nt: TGTGCCAGCAGTTCTACCGGGACAGGGGGCAGCTATGGCTACACCTTC

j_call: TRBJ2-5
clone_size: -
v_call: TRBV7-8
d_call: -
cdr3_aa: CASSLSRARGRETQYF
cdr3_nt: TGTGCCAGCAGCTTAAGTAGGGCCCGAGGTCGGGAGACCCAGTACTTC

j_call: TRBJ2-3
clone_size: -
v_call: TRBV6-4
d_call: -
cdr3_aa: CASRRTDLSSDTQYF
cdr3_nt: TGTGCCAGCAGACGGACAGACTTATCATCAGATACGCAGTATTTT

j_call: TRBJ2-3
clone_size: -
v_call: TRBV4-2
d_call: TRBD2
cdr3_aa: CASSWIGGRDEDTQYF
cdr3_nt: TGTGCCAGCAGCTGGATCGGCGGGAGAGATGAGGATACGCAGTATTTT

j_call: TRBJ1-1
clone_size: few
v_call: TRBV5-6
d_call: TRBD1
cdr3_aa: CASSLWTGMNTEAFF
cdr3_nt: TGTGCCAGCAGCTTATGGACAGGGATGAACACTGAAGCTTTCTTT

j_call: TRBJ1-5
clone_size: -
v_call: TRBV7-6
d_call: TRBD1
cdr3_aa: CASSSGTGNSNQPQHF
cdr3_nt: TGTGCCAGCAGCTCCGGGACAGGAAATAGCAATCAGCCCCAGCATTTT

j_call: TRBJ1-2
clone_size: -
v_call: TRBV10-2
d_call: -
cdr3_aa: CASSVRNYGYTF
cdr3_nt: TGCGCCAGCAGTGTCCGTAACTATGGCTACACCTTC

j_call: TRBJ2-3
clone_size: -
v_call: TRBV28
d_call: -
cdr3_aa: CASSKRGGRDTQYF
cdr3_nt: TGTGCCAGCAGTAAGAGGGGTGGGAGGGATACGCAGTATTTT

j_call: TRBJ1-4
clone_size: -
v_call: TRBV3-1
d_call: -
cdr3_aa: CASSQVVGKLFF
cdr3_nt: TGTGCCAGCAGCCAAGTTGTCGGGAAACTGTTTTTT

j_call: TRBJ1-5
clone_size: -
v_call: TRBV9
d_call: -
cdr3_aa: CASSVDGIRQPQHF
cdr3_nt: TGTGCCAGCAGCGTAGATGGGATTCGGCAGCCCCAGCATTTT

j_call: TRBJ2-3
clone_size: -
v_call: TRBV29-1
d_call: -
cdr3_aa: CSVGGASTDTQYF
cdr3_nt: TGCAGTGTAGGGGGGGCATCCACAGATACGCAGTATTTT

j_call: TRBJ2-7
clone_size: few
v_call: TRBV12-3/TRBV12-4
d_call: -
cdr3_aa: CASSSGGLTYEQYF
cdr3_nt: TGTGCCAGCAGTTCAGGTGGGCTTACCTACGAGCAGTACTTC

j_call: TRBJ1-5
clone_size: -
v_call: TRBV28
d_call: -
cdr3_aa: CASRIVGQPQHF
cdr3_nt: TGTGCCAGCAGAATCGTAGGTCAGCCCCAGCATTTT

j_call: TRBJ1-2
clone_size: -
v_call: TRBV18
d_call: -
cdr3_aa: CASSRDYGYTF
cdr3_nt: TGTGCCAGCTCACGGGATTATGGCTACACCTTC

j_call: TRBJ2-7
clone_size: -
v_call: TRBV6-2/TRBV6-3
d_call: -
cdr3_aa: CASSPLGAPYEQYF
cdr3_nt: TGTGCCAGCAGCCCCTTGGGGGCCCCCTACGAGCAGTACTTC

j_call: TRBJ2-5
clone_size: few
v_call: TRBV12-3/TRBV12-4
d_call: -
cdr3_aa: CASSFWGRETQYF
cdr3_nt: TGTGCCAGCAGTTTCTGGGGGCGAGAGACCCAGTACTTC

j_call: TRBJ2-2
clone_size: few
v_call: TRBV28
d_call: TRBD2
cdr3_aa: CASKKRESGELFF
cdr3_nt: TGTGCCAGCAAGAAGCGGGAATCCGGGGAGCTGTTTTTT

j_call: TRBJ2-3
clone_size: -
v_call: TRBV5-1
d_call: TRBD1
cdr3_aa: CASSPGDSNTDTQYF
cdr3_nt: TGCGCCAGCAGCCCAGGGGACAGCAACACAGATACGCAGTATTTT

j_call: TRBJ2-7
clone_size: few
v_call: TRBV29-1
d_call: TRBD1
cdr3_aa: CSVVPQGARAYEQYF
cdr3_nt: TGCAGCGTGGTGCCGCAGGGGGCGAGAGCGTACGAGCAGTACTTC

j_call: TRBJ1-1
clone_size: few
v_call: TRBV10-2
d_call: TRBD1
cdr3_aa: CASSESTTGGPEAFF
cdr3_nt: TGCGCCAGCAGTGAGTCAACTACAGGGGGACCTGAAGCTTTCTTT

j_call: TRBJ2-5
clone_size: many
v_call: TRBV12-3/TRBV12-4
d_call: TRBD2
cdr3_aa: CASSLGTSGKETQYF
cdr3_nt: TGTGCCAGCAGTTTAGGGACTAGCGGGAAAGAGACCCAGTACTTC

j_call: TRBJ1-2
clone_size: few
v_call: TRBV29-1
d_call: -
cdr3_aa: CSVAEGAGYGYTF
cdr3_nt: TGCAGCGTTGCCGAGGGCGCGGGGTATGGCTACACCTTC

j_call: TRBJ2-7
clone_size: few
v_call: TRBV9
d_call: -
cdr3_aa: CASSGGGRKVYEQYF
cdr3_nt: TGTGCCAGCAGCGGTGGGGGGCGCAAGGTTTACGAGCAGTACTTC

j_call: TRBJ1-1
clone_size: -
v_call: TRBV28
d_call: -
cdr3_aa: CASNRHRERTEAFF
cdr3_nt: TGTGCCAGCAACCGGCACAGGGAGCGTACTGAAGCTTTCTTT

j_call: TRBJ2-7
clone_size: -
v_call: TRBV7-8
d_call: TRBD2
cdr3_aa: CASSLAYGGNSSTYEQYF
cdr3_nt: TGTGCCAGCAGCTTAGCTTACGGGGGGAACAGTAGCACCTACGAGCAGTACTTC

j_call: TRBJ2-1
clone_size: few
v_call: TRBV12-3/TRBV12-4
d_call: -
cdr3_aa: CASSFKDTYNEQFF
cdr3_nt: TGTGCCAGCAGTTTCAAGGACACCTACAATGAGCAGTTCTTC

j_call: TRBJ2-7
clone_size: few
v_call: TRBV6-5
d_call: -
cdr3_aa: CASSSAFEQYF
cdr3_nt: TGTGCCAGCAGCTCCGCGTTCGAGCAGTACTTC

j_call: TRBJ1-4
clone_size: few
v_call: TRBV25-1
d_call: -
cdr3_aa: CASSVGTNEKLFF
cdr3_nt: TGTGCCAGCAGTGTGGGCACTAATGAAAAACTGTTTTTT

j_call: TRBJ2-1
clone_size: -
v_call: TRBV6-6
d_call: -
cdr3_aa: CASSYPPDNEQFF
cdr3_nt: TGTGCCAGCAGTTATCCCCCAGACAATGAGCAGTTCTTC

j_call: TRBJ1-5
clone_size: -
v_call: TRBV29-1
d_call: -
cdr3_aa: CSAGDILGNQPQHF
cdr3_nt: TGCAGTGCGGGGGATATTTTGGGCAATCAGCCCCAGCATTTT

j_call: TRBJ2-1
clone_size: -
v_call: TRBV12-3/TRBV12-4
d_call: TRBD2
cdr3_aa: CASTTPRRESNEQFF
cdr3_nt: TGTGCCAGCACTACCCCTCGGCGGGAGTCGAATGAGCAGTTCTTC

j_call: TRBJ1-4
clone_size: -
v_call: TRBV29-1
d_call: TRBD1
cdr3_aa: CSVAGGEEKLFF
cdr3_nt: TGCAGCGTTGCAGGGGGGGAAGAAAAACTGTTTTTT

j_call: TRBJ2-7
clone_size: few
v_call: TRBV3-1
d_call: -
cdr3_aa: CASSQVRGLVYEQYF
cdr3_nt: TGTGCCAGCAGCCAAGTACGGGGGTTGGTCTACGAGCAGTACTTC

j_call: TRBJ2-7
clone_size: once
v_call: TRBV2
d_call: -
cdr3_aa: CASNPPVFGEQYF
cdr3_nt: TGTGCCAGCAACCCACCGGTGTTTGGGGAGCAGTACTTC

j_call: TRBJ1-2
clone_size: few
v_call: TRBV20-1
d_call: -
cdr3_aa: CSARTRALNYGYTF
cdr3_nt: TGCAGTGCTAGGACCAGAGCCTTAAACTATGGCTACACCTTC